The 14 T cell receptor beta chains given below trace back to one sample, sequenced in a study of radiotherapy plus CTLA-4 blockade in lung cancer. Measured with immunoSEQ multiplex PCR; TCRdb has only the in-frame clones, and not every one. The sample includes around 56,000 clones, roughly four fifths of them seen just once. Sequencing used peripheral blood, obtained from a patient treated with radiotherapy plus ipilimumab. The source is a human donor with non-small cell lung cancer who had a complete response to radiotherapy plus ipilimumab.

The V gene is TRBV5-6, the J gene TRBJ2-1, with 10 bases that match TRBD1. This CDR3 has 14 residues. In germline, CDR1 is SGHDT, CDR2 YYEEEE. Trimming took 0 bases from V and 6 from J; bases not matched to a gene: 0. The CDR3 DNA reads TGTGCCAGCAGCTTGGGGACAGGGGGCAATGAGCAGTTCTTC. Its translation: CASSLGTGGNEQFF.

V and J are TRBV19 and TRBJ1-2; unclear D gene. This CDR3 has 14 residues. The ends were cut back, 5 bases at V and 0 bases at J, with 10 bases in the middle. Germline V gene lookup returns CDR1 LNHDA and CDR2 SQIVND (reference sequence). CDR3 in amino acids: CASSSRITNYGYTF. The CDR3 nucleotides read TGTGCCAGTAGTTCCAGGATTACTAACTATGGCTACACCTTC. Combining the CDR3 with reference TRBV19 and TRBJ1-2 gives the whole variable domain DGGITQSPKYLFRKEGQNVTLSCEQNLNHDAMYWYRQDPGQGLRLIYYSQIVNDFQKGDIAEGYSVSREKKESFPLTVTSAQKNPTAFYLCASSSRITNYGYTFGSGTRLTVV.

The chain has TRBV5-5 and TRBJ2-3; 9 bases map to TRBD2. Germline CDR1 and CDR2: SGHKS and YYEKEE (reference sequence). The length of the CDR3 is 15 residues. The J segment lost 2 bases and the V segment lost 4 bases, leaving 5 bases of the junction unmatched. The CDR3 here is CASSPLAGYTDTQYF. CDR3 DNA: TGTGCCAGCAGCCCTCTAGCGGGGTACACAGATACGCAGTATTTT.

This chain uses TRBV27 with TRBJ2-1, with 10 bases that match TRBD2. V dropped 6 bases and J dropped 2; count of bases not matched to a gene: 4. The CDR3 contains 15 residues. Looked up from germline, CDR1 is MNHEY and CDR2 is SMNVEV (reference sequence). The CDR3 sequence: CASSLAGGAYNEQFF. In DNA, the CDR3 is TGTGCCAGCAGCTTAGCGGGGGGCGCCTACAATGAGCAGTTCTTC.

This clone showed up just once. The J gene is TRBJ2-1, the V gene TRBV15, with 12 bases fitting TRBD2. V lost 5 bases, J lost 4 bases, and 6 bases stayed unmatched. Germline lookup yields CDR1 LNHNV and CDR2 YYDKDF (reference sequence). The CDR3 extends over 16 amino acids. This chain's CDR3 is CATSGIGTSGYNEQFF. CDR3 DNA sequence: TGTGCCACCAGCGGAATAGGGACTAGCGGGTACAATGAGCAGTTCTTC.

The gene calls are TRBV19 and TRBJ1-2; 7 bases fit TRBD1. The junction had 9 bases not matched to a gene; V was cut back by 3 bases and J by 8 bases. Germline lookup yields CDR1 LNHDA and CDR2 SQIVND (reference sequence). The CDR3 spans 14 residues. The CDR3 nucleotides are TGTGCCAGTAGTATCCCTGACAGGGTAAGAGGCTACACCTTC. Translated: CASSIPDRVRGYTF.

The rearrangement uses TRBV4-1 and TRBJ2-3; 12 bases agree with TRBD2. There are 16 residues in the CDR3. The germline V gene has CDR1 MGHRA and CDR2 YSYEKL. V shed 4 bases, J shed 2 bases, and the junction held 4 bases outside the gene matches. CDR3: CASSPGLAGPTDTQYF. Written as DNA, the CDR3 is TGCGCCAGCAGCCCCGGACTAGCGGGGCCCACAGATACGCAGTATTTT.

This sequence joins TRBV5-1 and TRBJ2-1; 14 nucleotides agree with TRBD2. After removal of 0 bases from V and 0 bases from J, the junction contained 2 bases not matched to a gene. There are 18 residues in the CDR3. Germline V CDR1 and CDR2: SGHRS, YFSETQ. CDR3 in amino acids: CASSLGGTSGSSYNEQFF. In DNA, the CDR3 is TGCGCCAGCAGCTTGGGAGGGACTAGCGGGAGCTCCTACAATGAGCAGTTCTTC.

The gene calls are TRBV5-6 and TRBJ1-4; 7 nucleotides agree with TRBD1. CDR3 size: 13 residues. Germline V gene sequence: CDR1 SGHDT, CDR2 YYEEEE. V lost 4 bases to trimming and J lost 9 bases; unmatched junction nucleotides: 6. CDR3 bases: TGTGCCAGCAGCCCATGGGACAGCCAAAAACTGTTTTTT. This sequence encodes CASSPWDSQKLFF.

The CDR3 DNA reads as TGTGCCAGCAGCTTAGGGGGAGTGGGCACCGGGGAGCTGTTTTTT. Protein sequence: CASSLGGVGTGELFF. The rearrangement uses TRBV7-2 and TRBJ2-2; weak D call: TRBD2 (5 bases). Germline V CDR1 and CDR2: SGHTA, FQGNSA. This CDR3 comprises 15 residues. The V and J ends lost 1 base and 4 bases respectively, with 10 bases between them.

The chain combines TRBV5-1 with TRBJ2-2; TRBD2 is a possible D gene (7 bases). Germline V gives CDR1 SGHRS, CDR2 YFSETQ. The CDR3 covers 16 residues. V gave up 4 bases and J gave up 4 bases, with 17 bases separating them. CDR3: CASSPYRGRGTGELFF. Written as DNA, the CDR3 is TGCGCCAGCAGCCCCTATAGGGGGAGGGGCACCGGGGAGCTGTTTTTT.

The CDR3 nucleotides are TGTGCCAGCAGTTTAGTACAGGGCTACACTGAAGCTTTCTTT. This codes for CASSLVQGYTEAFF. The chain couples TRBV27 to TRBJ1-1; D is perhaps TRBD1 (6 bases). Germline assignment: CDR1 MNHEY and CDR2 SMNVEV (reference sequence). V lost 2 bases and J 3 bases, leaving 10 bases between the germline ends. The length of the CDR3 is 14 residues.

The V and J genes are TRBV21-1 and TRBJ2-7; the table's D call of TRBD2 was not tested on the DNA. TRBV21-1 is reported as a pseudogene. The CDR3 length is 16 residues. The CDR3 is CASSKEASGRPYEQYV. The CDR3 bases are TGTGCCAGCAGCAAAGAGGCTAGCGGGAGACCCTACGAGCAGTACGTC.

This clone showed up just a few times. CDR3 coding DNA: TGTGCCAGCAGCCTTATAGCGGGGGGGCTCTACAATGAGCAGTTCTTC. Protein sequence: CASSLIAGGLYNEQFF. This chain connects TRBV9 to TRBJ2-1, with 11 bases that match TRBD2. The ends lost 4 bases at V and 3 bases at J; junction bases unmatched: 6. CDR3 size: 16 residues. CDR1 SGDLS and CDR2 YYNGEE come from the germline V gene. The full variable domain, in which reference TRBV9 and TRBJ2-1 provide the parts outside the CDR3, is DSGVTQTPKHLITATGQRVTLRCSPRSGDLSVYWYQQSLDQGLQFLIQYYNGEERAKGNILERFSAQQFPDLHSELNLSSLELGDSALYFCASSLIAGGLYNEQFFGPGTRLTVL.